This T cell receptor (beta chain) was captured by sequencing in a study of graft-versus-host responses after intestinal transplantation. General observations from the study: GvH clones appeared in recipient marrow, some first in ileum or blood.

This CDR3 region has 14 residues. CDR1 is SGHTA and CDR2 is FQGNSA in the germline V gene. The ends lost 0 bases at V and 2 bases at J; junction bases unmatched: 0. Using immunoSEQ multiplex PCR, the repertoire was profiled, and TCRdb retains in-frame clones only, with some absent. Seen here are under 100,000 clones, less than 95% observed once, and the top ten hold roughly 0.4%. This clone was seen once. Its antigen is still unknown. The starting material was unstimulated CD8+ T cells sorted from spleen or lymph node cells, obtained before transplant. This receptor was taken from a human donor who was the organ donor for an intestinal transplant. V and J are TRBV7-2 and TRBJ2-5; TRBD2 agrees at 7 bases. CDR3 nucleotide sequence: TGTGCCAGCAGCTTAGCGGGGGGGCAAGAGACCCAGTACTTC. This translates into CASSLAGGQETQYF.